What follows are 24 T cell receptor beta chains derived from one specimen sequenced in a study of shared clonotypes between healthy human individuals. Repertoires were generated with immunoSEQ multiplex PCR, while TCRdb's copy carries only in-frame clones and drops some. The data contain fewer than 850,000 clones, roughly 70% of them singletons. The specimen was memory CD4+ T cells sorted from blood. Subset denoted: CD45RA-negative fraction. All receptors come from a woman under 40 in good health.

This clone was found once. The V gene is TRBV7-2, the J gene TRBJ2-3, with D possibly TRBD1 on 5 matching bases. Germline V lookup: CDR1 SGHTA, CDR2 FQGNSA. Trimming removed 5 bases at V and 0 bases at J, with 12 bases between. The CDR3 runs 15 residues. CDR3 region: CASSVIGVSTDTQYF. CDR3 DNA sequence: TGTGCCAGCAGCGTAATAGGGGTTAGCACAGATACGCAGTATTTT.

CDR3 nucleotides: TGTGCCAGCAATCGACAGGGCACCCGATTGTATGGCTACACCTTC. Its protein product is CASNRQGTRLYGYTF. The V call is TRBV28, the J call TRBJ1-2; 7 bases line up with TRBD1. The CDR3 consists of 15 residues. The junction had 13 bases not matched to a gene; V was cut back by 7 bases and J by 5 bases. Germline V CDR1 and CDR2: MDHEN, SYDVKM.

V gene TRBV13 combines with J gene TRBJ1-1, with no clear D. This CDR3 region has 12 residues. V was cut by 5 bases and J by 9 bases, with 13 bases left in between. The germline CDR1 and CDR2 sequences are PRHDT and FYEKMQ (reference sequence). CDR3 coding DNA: TGTGCCAGCAGCGGTCGTATGGGTAAAGCTTTCTTT. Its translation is CASSGRMGKAFF.

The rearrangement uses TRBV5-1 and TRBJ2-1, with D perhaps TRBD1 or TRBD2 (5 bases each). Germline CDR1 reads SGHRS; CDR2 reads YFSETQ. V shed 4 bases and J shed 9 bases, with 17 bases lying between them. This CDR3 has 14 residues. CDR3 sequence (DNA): TGCGCCAGCAGCCAGCCCAAGGGGAGTACTGAGCAGTTCTTC. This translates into CASSQPKGSTEQFF. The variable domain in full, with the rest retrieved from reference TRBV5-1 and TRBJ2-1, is KAGVTQTPRYLIKTRGQQVTLSCSPISGHRSVSWYQQTPGQGLQFLFEYFSETQRNKGNFPGRFSGRQFSNSRSEMNVSTLELGDSALYLCASSQPKGSTEQFFGPGTRLTVL.

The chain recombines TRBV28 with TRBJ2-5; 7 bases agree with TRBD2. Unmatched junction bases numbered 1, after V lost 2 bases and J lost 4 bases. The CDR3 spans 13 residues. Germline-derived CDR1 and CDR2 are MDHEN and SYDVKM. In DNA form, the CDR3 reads TGTGCCAGCAGTTTAGGGGGGGTAGAGACCCAGTACTTC. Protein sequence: CASSLGGVETQYF.

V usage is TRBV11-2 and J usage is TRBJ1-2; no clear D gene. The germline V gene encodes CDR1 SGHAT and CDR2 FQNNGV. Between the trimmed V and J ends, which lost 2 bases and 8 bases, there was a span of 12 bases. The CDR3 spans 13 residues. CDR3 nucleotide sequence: TGTGCCAGCAGCTTATTCGACATGTCCGGCTACACCTTC. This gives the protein CASSLFDMSGYTF.

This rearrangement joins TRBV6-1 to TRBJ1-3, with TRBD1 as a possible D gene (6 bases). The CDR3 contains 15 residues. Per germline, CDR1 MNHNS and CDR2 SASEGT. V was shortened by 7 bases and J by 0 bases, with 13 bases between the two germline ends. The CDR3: CASIRDTNSGNTIYF. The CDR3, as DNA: TGTGCCAGCATACGGGACACCAACTCTGGAAACACCATATATTTT.

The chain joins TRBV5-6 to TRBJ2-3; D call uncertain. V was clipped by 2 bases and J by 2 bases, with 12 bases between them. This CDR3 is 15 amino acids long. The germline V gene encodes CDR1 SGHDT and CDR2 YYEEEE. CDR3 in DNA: TGTGCCAGCAGCTTAGGTCAACGGACCACAGATACGCAGTATTTT. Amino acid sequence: CASSLGQRTTDTQYF.

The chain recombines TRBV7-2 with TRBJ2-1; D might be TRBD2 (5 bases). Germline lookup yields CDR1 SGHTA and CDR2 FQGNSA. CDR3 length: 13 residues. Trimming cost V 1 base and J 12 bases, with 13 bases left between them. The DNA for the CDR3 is TGTGCCAGCAGCTTAGGCGCTAGCCGGACGCAGTTCTTC. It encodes CASSLGASRTQFF.

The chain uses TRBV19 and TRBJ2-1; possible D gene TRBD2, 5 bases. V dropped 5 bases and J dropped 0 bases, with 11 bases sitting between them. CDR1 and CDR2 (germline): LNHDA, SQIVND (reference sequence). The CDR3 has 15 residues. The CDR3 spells CASSGLGSSYNEQFF. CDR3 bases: TGTGCCAGTAGTGGACTGGGAAGCTCCTACAATGAGCAGTTCTTC.

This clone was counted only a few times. In nucleotides, the CDR3 is TGTGCCAGCAGTCCTTGGGACGCCCACCACGGAGCTTTCTTT. Encoded protein: CASSPWDAHHGAFF. The genes are TRBV28 and TRBJ1-1; D may be TRBD1 (5 bases). Germline loops: CDR1 MDHEN, CDR2 SYDVKM. The CDR3 extends over 14 amino acids. The V end was cut by 5 bases, the J end by 10 bases, with 20 bases between.

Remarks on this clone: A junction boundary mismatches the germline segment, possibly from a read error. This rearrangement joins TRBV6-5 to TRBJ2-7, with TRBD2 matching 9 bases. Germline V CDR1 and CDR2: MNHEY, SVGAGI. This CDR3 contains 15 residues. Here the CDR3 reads CVSSFTGTSKYEQYF. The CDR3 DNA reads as TGTGTCAGCAGTTTCACCGGGACTAGCAAGTACGAGCAGTACTTC.

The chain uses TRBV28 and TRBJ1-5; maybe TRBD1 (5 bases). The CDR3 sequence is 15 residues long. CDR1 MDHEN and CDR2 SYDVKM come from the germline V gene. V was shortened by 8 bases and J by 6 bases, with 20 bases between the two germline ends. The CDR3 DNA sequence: TGTGCCAGCCAGCCCGCAGGCGGAAGGGGTCAGCCCCAGCATTTT. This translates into CASQPAGGRGQPQHF.

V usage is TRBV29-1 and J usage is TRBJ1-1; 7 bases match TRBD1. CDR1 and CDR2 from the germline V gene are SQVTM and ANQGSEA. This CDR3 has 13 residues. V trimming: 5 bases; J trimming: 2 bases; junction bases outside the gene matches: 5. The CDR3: CSVTNRGNTEAFF. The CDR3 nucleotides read TGCAGCGTTACAAACAGGGGAAACACTGAAGCTTTCTTT. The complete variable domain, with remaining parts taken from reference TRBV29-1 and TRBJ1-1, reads SAVISQKPSRDICQRGTSLTIQCQVDSQVTMMFWYRQQPGQSLTLIATANQGSEATYESGFVIDKFPISRPNLTFSTLTVSNMSPEDSSIYLCSVTNRGNTEAFFGQGTRLTVV.

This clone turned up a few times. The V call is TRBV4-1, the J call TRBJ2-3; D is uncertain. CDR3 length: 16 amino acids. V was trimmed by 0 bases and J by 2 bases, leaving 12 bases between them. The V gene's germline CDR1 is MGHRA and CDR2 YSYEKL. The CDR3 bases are TGCGCCAGCAGCCAAGACCCTTGGAGCGACACAGATACGCAGTATTTT. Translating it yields CASSQDPWSDTDTQYF.

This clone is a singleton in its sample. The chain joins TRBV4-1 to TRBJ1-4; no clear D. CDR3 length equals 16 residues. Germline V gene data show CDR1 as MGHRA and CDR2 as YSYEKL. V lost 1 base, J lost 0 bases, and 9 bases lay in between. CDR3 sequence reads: CASSQAAGATNEKLFF. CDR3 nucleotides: TGCGCCAGCAGCCAAGCAGCGGGTGCAACTAATGAAAAACTGTTTTTT.

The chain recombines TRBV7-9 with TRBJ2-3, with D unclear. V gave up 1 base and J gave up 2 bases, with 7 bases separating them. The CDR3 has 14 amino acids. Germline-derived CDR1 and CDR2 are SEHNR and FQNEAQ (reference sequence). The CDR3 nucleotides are TGTGCCAGCAGCTTAGAAGCCTACACAGATACGCAGTATTTT. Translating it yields CASSLEAYTDTQYF. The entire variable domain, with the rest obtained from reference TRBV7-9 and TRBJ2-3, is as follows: DTGVSQNPRHKITKRGQNVTFRCDPISEHNRLYWYRQTLGQGPEFLTYFQNEAQLEKSRLLSDRFSAERPKGSFSTLEIQRTEQGDSAMYLCASSLEAYTDTQYFGPGTRLTVL.

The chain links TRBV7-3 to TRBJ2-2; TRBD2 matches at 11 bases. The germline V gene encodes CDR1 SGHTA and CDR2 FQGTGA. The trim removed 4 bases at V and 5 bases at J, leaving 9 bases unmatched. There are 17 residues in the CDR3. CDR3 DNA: TGTGCCAGCAGCTCGACCCCTACTAGCGGGAGTACCGGGGAGCTGTTTTTT. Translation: CASSSTPTSGSTGELFF.

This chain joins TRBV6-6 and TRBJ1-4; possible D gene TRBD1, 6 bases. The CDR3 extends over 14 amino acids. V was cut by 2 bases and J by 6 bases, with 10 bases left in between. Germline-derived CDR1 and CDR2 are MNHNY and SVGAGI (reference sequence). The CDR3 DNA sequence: TGTGCCAGCAGTTACGGGGGGGCGGATGAAAAACTGTTTTTT. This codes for CASSYGGADEKLFF.

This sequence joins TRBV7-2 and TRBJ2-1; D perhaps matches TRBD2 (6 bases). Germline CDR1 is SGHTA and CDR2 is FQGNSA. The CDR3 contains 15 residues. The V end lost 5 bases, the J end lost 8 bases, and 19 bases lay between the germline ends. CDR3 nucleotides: TGTGCCAGCAGCCCACAGCGGGTAGTTGGCTATGAGCAGTTCTTC. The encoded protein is CASSPQRVVGYEQFF. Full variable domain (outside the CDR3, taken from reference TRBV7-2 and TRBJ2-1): GAGVSQSPSNKVTEKGKDVELRCDPISGHTALYWYRQSLGQGLEFLIYFQGNSAPDKSGLPSDRFSAERTGGSVSTLTIQRTQQEDSAVYLCASSPQRVVGYEQFFGPGTRLTVL.

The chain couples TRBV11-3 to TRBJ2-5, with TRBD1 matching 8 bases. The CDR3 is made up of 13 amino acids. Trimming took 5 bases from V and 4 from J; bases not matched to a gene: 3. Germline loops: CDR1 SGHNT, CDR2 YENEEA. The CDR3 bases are TGTGCCAGCAGCCAGACAGGGGCAGAGACCCAGTACTTC. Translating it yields CASSQTGAETQYF.

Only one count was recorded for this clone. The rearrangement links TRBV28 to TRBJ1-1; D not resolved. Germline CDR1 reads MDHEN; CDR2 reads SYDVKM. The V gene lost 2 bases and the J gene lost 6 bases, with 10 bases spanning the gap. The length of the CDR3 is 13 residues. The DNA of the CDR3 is TGTGCCAGCAGTTTAGATAGGAGAGCTGAAGCTTTCTTT. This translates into CASSLDRRAEAFF.

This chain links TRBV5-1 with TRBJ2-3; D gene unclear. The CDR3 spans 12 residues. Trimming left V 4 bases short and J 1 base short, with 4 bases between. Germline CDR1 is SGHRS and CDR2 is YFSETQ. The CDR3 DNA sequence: TGCGCCAGCAGCGAGCGCACAGATACGCAGTATTTT. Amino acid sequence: CASSERTDTQYF.

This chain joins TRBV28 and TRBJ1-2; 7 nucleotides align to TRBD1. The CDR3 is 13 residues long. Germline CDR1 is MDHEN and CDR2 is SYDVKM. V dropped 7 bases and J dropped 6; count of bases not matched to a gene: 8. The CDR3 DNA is TGTGCCAGCACCCCAGGGGGGACTAATGGCTACACCTTC. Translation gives CASTPGGTNGYTF.